The next 7 T cell receptor beta chains were all read from a single sample in a study of Ad26.COV2.S vaccination and SARS-CoV-2 variants (dated by TCRdb to 2020 to 2022). Libraries came from the immunoSEQ multiplex PCR assay. Here the immuneACCESS table is served through TCRdb, limited to in-frame sequences with V and J called. Missing clones are a known gap in these copies; in checked studies unresolved V genes cover under half, and the rest lacks a known reason. The sample table shows more than 300,000 clones, and about 86% are seen once. The ten largest make up approximately 1.9% of the sample. The treatment or condition label on this specimen signifies: some 20 received Ad26.COV2.S at low or high dose, single or two shots; 5 received placebo; per-sample allocation not given. For vaccine and placebo recipients, the sequenced repertoires came from samples collected on day 63 after the first injection.

This material consisted of peripheral blood, taken in a trial of Ad26.COV2.S vaccine versus placebo. Receptors were obtained from a person aged 18-65 years who received the Ad26.COV2.S COVID-19 vaccine or a placebo.

As DNA, the CDR3 is TGTGCCTGGAGTGTATTGGGATTCACCGGGGAGCTGTTTTTT. This gives the protein CAWSVLGFTGELFF. V usage is TRBV30 and J usage is TRBJ2-2, with no clear D. Germline V gives CDR1 GTSNPN, CDR2 SVGIG (reference sequence). The CDR3 sequence is 14 residues long. The ends were cut back, 0 bases at V and 4 bases at J, with 9 bases in the middle.

The V call is TRBV2, the J call TRBJ1-5; D possibly corresponds to TRBD1 (6 bases). CDR1 and CDR2 (germline): SNHLY, FYNNEI. CDR3 length: 15 residues. V lost 4 bases and J lost 0, with 10 bases in between. In DNA, the CDR3 is TGTGCCAGCAGTGCCAGGACAGATAGCAATCAGCCCCAGCATTTT. This sequence encodes CASSARTDSNQPQHF.

The rearrangement joins TRBV7-6 to TRBJ1-1, with TRBD1 identical over 7 bases. Unmatched junction bases numbered 10, after V lost 3 bases and J lost 3 bases. The germline V gene encodes CDR1 SGHVS and CDR2 FNYEAQ. The CDR3 sequence is 16 residues long. DNA for the CDR3: TGTGCCAGCAGCTTCCAGGAGAGGGGGCTGGACACTGAAGCTTTCTTT. Protein product: CASSFQERGLDTEAFF.

The V call is TRBV19, the J call TRBJ1-1; no reliable D call. Germline V lookup: CDR1 LNHDA, CDR2 SQIVND (reference sequence). V was pared by 3 bases and J by 1 base, with 9 bases between. This CDR3 is 14 amino acids long. CDR3 amino acids: CASSIGGRNTEAFF. The CDR3, as DNA: TGTGCCAGTAGTATCGGTGGCAGGAACACTGAAGCTTTCTTT.

The J gene is TRBJ2-5, the V gene TRBV7-9; D call uncertain. Germline V CDR1 and CDR2: SEHNR, FQNEAQ (reference sequence). The CDR3 runs to 15 residues. The germline V and J ends were trimmed by 4 bases and 4 bases, with 16 bases remaining between them. In DNA, the CDR3 is TGTGCCAGCAGCTCCCCCGCGAAGGGTGTAGAGACCCAGTACTTC. Translating gives CASSSPAKGVETQYF.

CDR3 region: CASSDRGNTIYF. CDR3 nucleotides: TGTGCCAGCAGTGACAGGGGAAACACCATATATTTT. This chain joins TRBV2 and TRBJ1-3; no firm D call. Per the germline V gene, CDR1 is SNHLY and CDR2 is FYNNEI. Trimming took off 3 bases at V and 4 bases at J, with 4 bases between the two ends. The length of the CDR3 is 12 residues.

The chain is built from TRBV11-1 and TRBJ1-1, with 8 positions matching TRBD1. The J segment lost 1 base and the V segment lost 6 bases, leaving 7 bases of the junction unmatched. The CDR3 is made up of 15 amino acids. CDR1 and CDR2 (germline): SGHAT, FQDESV (reference sequence). In DNA form, the CDR3 reads TGTGCCAGCAGTATCCATACAGGGGGGAACACTGAAGCTTTCTTT. This translates into CASSIHTGGNTEAFF.